The rows below give T cell receptor beta chains drawn from one sample of a study of early T cells in non-severe SARS-CoV-2 infection. TCRdb called the 5' RACE reads again in MiXCR, with one record for every CDR3 protein. This sample has tens of thousands of distinct CDR3 sequences; around 6.5% occur once, and the top ten carry 4.5% to 6%. Sequencing was done on a sample of whole blood. Receptors were obtained from an adult who was a healthcare worker with PCR-confirmed SARS-CoV-2 infection or an uninfected control (not recorded which). Each CDR3 is given with its conserved first and last residue. The D gene is left open where the match is weak. A row's size may be missing; if present it is once, few, many or a size class.

abundance: many
len: 15
j_gene: TRBJ2-7
v_gene: TRBV20-1
d_gene: -
CDR3aa: CSANHPADLTYEQYF
CDR3nt: TGCAGTGCTAACCACCCAGCGGACCTGACCTACGAGCAGTACTTC

abundance: many
len: 15
j_gene: TRBJ2-3
v_gene: TRBV7-9
d_gene: -
CDR3aa: CASSSPSGLGDTQYF
CDR3nt: TGTGCCAGCAGCTCCCCCTCAGGGCTTGGAGATACGCAGTATTTT

abundance: many
len: 17
j_gene: TRBJ1-2
v_gene: TRBV5-6
d_gene: TRBD1
CDR3aa: CASSLVARGLPNYGYTF
CDR3nt: TGTGCCAGCAGCTTGGTAGCCAGGGGGCTACCAAACTATGGCTACACCTTC

abundance: many
len: 14
j_gene: TRBJ2-1
v_gene: TRBV10-1
d_gene: TRBD2
CDR3aa: CASSPSGRVNEQFF
CDR3nt: TGCGCCAGCAGTCCTAGCGGGAGAGTGAATGAGCAGTTCTTC

abundance: many
len: 17
j_gene: TRBJ2-3
v_gene: TRBV4-1
d_gene: TRBD1
CDR3aa: CASSQDWGTGGADTQYF
CDR3nt: TGCGCCAGCAGCCAAGATTGGGGGACAGGGGGCGCAGATACGCAGTATTTT

abundance: many
len: 14
j_gene: TRBJ2-1
v_gene: TRBV28
d_gene: -
CDR3aa: CATRLAISYNEQFF
CDR3nt: TGTGCCACCAGGCTAGCTATCTCCTACAATGAGCAGTTCTTC

abundance: many
len: 15
j_gene: TRBJ1-2
v_gene: TRBV12-3/TRBV12-4
d_gene: -
CDR3aa: CASSSTQGEENGYTF
CDR3nt: TGTGCCAGCAGTTCCACCCAGGGTGAGGAGAATGGCTACACCTTC

abundance: many
len: 15
j_gene: TRBJ1-1
v_gene: TRBV15
d_gene: TRBD1
CDR3aa: CATSRDSPRQGGTFF
CDR3nt: TGTGCCACCAGCAGAGATTCGCCCCGACAGGGGGGAACTTTCTTT

abundance: -
len: 15
j_gene: TRBJ2-7
v_gene: TRBV7-2
d_gene: TRBD2
CDR3aa: CASSLGLADYYEQYF
CDR3nt: TGTGCCAGCAGCCTCGGACTAGCGGACTACTACGAGCAGTACTTC

abundance: few
len: 16
j_gene: TRBJ2-7
v_gene: TRBV18
d_gene: TRBD2
CDR3aa: CASSPALAGVTDEQYF
CDR3nt: TGTGCCAGCTCACCAGCGCTAGCGGGAGTAACTGACGAGCAGTACTTC

abundance: many
len: 16
j_gene: TRBJ1-1
v_gene: TRBV18
d_gene: -
CDR3aa: CASSPSEGWGNTEAFF
CDR3nt: TGTGCCAGCTCACCTTCCGAGGGTTGGGGGAACACTGAAGCTTTCTTT

abundance: many
len: 10
j_gene: TRBJ1-2
v_gene: TRBV20-1
d_gene: -
CDR3aa: CSAPSYGYTF
CDR3nt: TGCAGTGCCCCCAGCTATGGCTACACCTTC

abundance: few
len: 14
j_gene: TRBJ1-5
v_gene: TRBV30
d_gene: TRBD1
CDR3aa: CAWKKSLTGAPQHF
CDR3nt: TGTGCCTGGAAAAAAAGCCTAACAGGGGCTCCCCAGCATTTT

abundance: many
len: 10
j_gene: TRBJ2-7
v_gene: TRBV2
d_gene: -
CDR3aa: CASSVTKTYF
CDR3nt: TGTGCCAGCAGTGTTACCAAAACTTACTTC

abundance: many
len: 15
j_gene: TRBJ2-3
v_gene: TRBV24-1
d_gene: TRBD1
CDR3aa: CATKGADRETDTQYF
CDR3nt: TGTGCCACCAAGGGTGCGGACAGGGAGACAGATACGCAGTATTTT

abundance: few
len: 15
j_gene: TRBJ2-2
v_gene: TRBV11-2
d_gene: TRBD2
CDR3aa: CASSLDLAATGELFF
CDR3nt: TGTGCCAGCAGCTTAGACCTAGCGGCTACCGGGGAGCTGTTTTTT

abundance: -
len: 19
j_gene: TRBJ2-2
v_gene: TRBV12-3/TRBV12-4
d_gene: -
CDR3aa: CASSQTYTMGRDNTGELFF
CDR3nt: TGTGCCAGCAGTCAAACTTATACTATGGGGCGGGACAACACCGGGGAGCTGTTTTTT

abundance: -
len: 14
j_gene: TRBJ1-5
v_gene: TRBV12-3/TRBV12-4
d_gene: -
CDR3aa: CASSLTEGNQPQHF
CDR3nt: TGTGCCAGCAGTTTAACTGAGGGGAATCAGCCCCAGCATTTT

abundance: few
len: 17
j_gene: TRBJ2-1
v_gene: TRBV29-1
d_gene: TRBD2
CDR3aa: CSAGLARELDWGDEQFF
CDR3nt: TGCAGCGCTGGACTAGCGAGAGAACTTGACTGGGGCGATGAGCAGTTCTTC

abundance: many
len: 14
j_gene: TRBJ2-7
v_gene: TRBV7-9
d_gene: -
CDR3aa: CASIPRGASYEQYF
CDR3nt: TGTGCCAGCATCCCCCGGGGAGCCTCATACGAGCAGTACTTC

abundance: many
len: 14
j_gene: TRBJ2-1
v_gene: TRBV5-4
d_gene: TRBD2
CDR3aa: CASSRGTIDNEQFF
CDR3nt: TGTGCCAGCAGCCGCGGGACTATAGACAATGAGCAGTTCTTC

abundance: many
len: 18
j_gene: TRBJ2-6
v_gene: TRBV27
d_gene: -
CDR3aa: CASSSYRGASSGANVLTF
CDR3nt: TGTGCCAGCAGTTCCTATCGGGGGGCCTCCTCTGGGGCCAACGTCCTGACTTTC

abundance: -
len: 19
j_gene: TRBJ2-1
v_gene: TRBV5-1
d_gene: -
CDR3aa: CASSHPQAVRGRGANEQFF
CDR3nt: TGCGCCAGCAGCCACCCGCAGGCTGTGCGGGGAAGGGGGGCCAATGAGCAGTTCTTC

abundance: few
len: 17
j_gene: TRBJ2-1
v_gene: TRBV2
d_gene: -
CDR3aa: CASSEIRPGVKINEQFF
CDR3nt: TGTGCCAGCAGTGAAATTCGACCAGGGGTAAAAATCAATGAGCAGTTCTTC

abundance: -
len: 15
j_gene: TRBJ1-1
v_gene: TRBV5-1
d_gene: TRBD1
CDR3aa: CASSSTGTGNTEAFF
CDR3nt: TGCGCCAGCAGCTCGACCGGGACAGGAAACACTGAAGCTTTCTTT

abundance: many
len: 15
j_gene: TRBJ2-1
v_gene: TRBV10-2
d_gene: TRBD2
CDR3aa: CASRPGAGGVNEQFF
CDR3nt: TGCGCCAGCCGCCCGGGGGCGGGAGGGGTCAATGAGCAGTTCTTC

abundance: many
len: 15
j_gene: TRBJ2-2
v_gene: TRBV24-1
d_gene: TRBD1
CDR3aa: CATSPVDRETGELFF
CDR3nt: TGTGCCACCAGTCCGGTGGACAGGGAAACCGGGGAGCTGTTTTTT

abundance: many
len: 13
j_gene: TRBJ2-7
v_gene: TRBV20-1
d_gene: TRBD1
CDR3aa: CSVLRDSTYEQYF
CDR3nt: TGCAGTGTCTTACGGGACAGCACCTACGAGCAGTACTTC

abundance: many
len: 12
j_gene: TRBJ2-1
v_gene: TRBV4-1
d_gene: -
CDR3aa: CASSQWETEQFF
CDR3nt: TGCGCCAGCAGCCAGTGGGAGACCGAGCAGTTCTTC

abundance: many
len: 15
j_gene: TRBJ2-2
v_gene: TRBV11-2
d_gene: TRBD1
CDR3aa: CASSYRGPNTGELFF
CDR3nt: TGTGCCAGCAGCTACAGGGGACCCAACACCGGGGAGCTGTTTTTT

abundance: few
len: 14
j_gene: TRBJ2-3
v_gene: TRBV19
d_gene: -
CDR3aa: CASTPGSSTDTQYF
CDR3nt: TGTGCCAGTACTCCGGGATCTAGCACAGATACGCAGTATTTT

abundance: -
len: 14
j_gene: TRBJ2-3
v_gene: TRBV2
d_gene: -
CDR3aa: CASSTGSSTDTQYF
CDR3nt: TGTGCCAGCAGCACAGGGTCTAGCACAGATACGCAGTATTTT

abundance: many
len: 13
j_gene: TRBJ1-1
v_gene: TRBV30
d_gene: -
CDR3aa: CAWSAYGETEAFF
CDR3nt: TGTGCCTGGAGTGCTTATGGGGAGACTGAAGCTTTCTTT

abundance: many
len: 13
j_gene: TRBJ1-1
v_gene: TRBV12-3/TRBV12-4
d_gene: -
CDR3aa: CASSSPDSSEAFF
CDR3nt: TGTGCCAGCAGTTCCCCGGACAGCTCTGAAGCTTTCTTT

abundance: many
len: 13
j_gene: TRBJ1-2
v_gene: TRBV6-5
d_gene: TRBD1
CDR3aa: CASSSGQGYGYTF
CDR3nt: TGTGCCAGCAGTTCGGGACAGGGCTATGGCTACACCTTC

abundance: -
len: 15
j_gene: TRBJ2-1
v_gene: TRBV19
d_gene: TRBD1
CDR3aa: CASKKPGQGPREQFF
CDR3nt: TGTGCCAGTAAAAAACCGGGACAGGGGCCAAGGGAGCAGTTCTTC

abundance: few
len: 12
j_gene: TRBJ1-5
v_gene: TRBV12-3/TRBV12-4
d_gene: -
CDR3aa: CASSFGVQPQHF
CDR3nt: TGTGCCAGCAGTTTCGGGGTGCAGCCCCAGCATTTT

abundance: -
len: 13
j_gene: TRBJ2-7
v_gene: TRBV10-3
d_gene: -
CDR3aa: CAISGRVGHEQYF
CDR3nt: TGTGCCATCAGCGGCCGGGTAGGCCACGAGCAGTACTTC

abundance: many
len: 12
j_gene: TRBJ1-2
v_gene: TRBV29-1
d_gene: -
CDR3aa: CSTQTASSGYTF
CDR3nt: TGCAGCACCCAGACAGCGAGCTCTGGCTACACCTTC

abundance: many
len: 16
j_gene: TRBJ2-6
v_gene: TRBV24-1
d_gene: -
CDR3aa: CATSGIIHSGANVLTF
CDR3nt: TGTGCCACCAGTGGGATAATACACTCTGGGGCCAACGTCCTGACTTTC

abundance: many
len: 13
j_gene: TRBJ2-1
v_gene: TRBV24-1
d_gene: -
CDR3aa: CATSDFVGSEQFF
CDR3nt: TGTGCCACCAGTGATTTTGTGGGATCTGAGCAGTTCTTC

abundance: many
len: 14
j_gene: TRBJ2-7
v_gene: TRBV7-2
d_gene: -
CDR3aa: CASSLGGRIYEQYF
CDR3nt: TGTGCCAGCAGCTTAGGTGGACGGATCTACGAGCAGTACTTC

abundance: -
len: 13
j_gene: TRBJ1-3
v_gene: TRBV20-1
d_gene: -
CDR3aa: CSAIPHSGNTIYF
CDR3nt: TGCAGTGCTATCCCCCACAGCGGAAACACCATATATTTT

abundance: medium-sized
len: 14
j_gene: TRBJ2-1
v_gene: TRBV20-1
d_gene: -
CDR3aa: CSAMTTYSYNEQFF
CDR3nt: TGCAGTGCTATGACTACATACTCCTACAATGAGCAGTTCTTC

abundance: many
len: 14
j_gene: TRBJ2-2
v_gene: TRBV28
d_gene: TRBD2
CDR3aa: CASRSGTTAGELFF
CDR3nt: TGTGCCAGCAGGTCCGGGACTACCGCCGGGGAGCTGTTTTTT

abundance: few
len: 15
j_gene: TRBJ2-2
v_gene: TRBV5-1
d_gene: -
CDR3aa: CASSLVGMNTGELFF
CDR3nt: TGCGCCAGCAGCTTGGTAGGCATGAACACCGGGGAGCTGTTTTTT

abundance: -
len: 16
j_gene: TRBJ2-1
v_gene: TRBV18
d_gene: -
CDR3aa: CASSLFEAGLDNEQFF
CDR3nt: TGTGCCAGCTCACTCTTCGAAGCGGGCTTGGACAATGAGCAGTTCTTC

abundance: many
len: 15
j_gene: TRBJ2-2
v_gene: TRBV12-3/TRBV12-4
d_gene: -
CDR3aa: CASSTPTGRTGELFF
CDR3nt: TGTGCCAGCAGTACCCCGACAGGGAGGACCGGGGAGCTGTTTTTT

abundance: many
len: 17
j_gene: TRBJ2-3
v_gene: TRBV19
d_gene: -
CDR3aa: CASSSSGAEIATDTQYF
CDR3nt: TGTGCCAGTAGTTCCTCCGGGGCGGAGATAGCCACAGATACGCAGTATTTT

abundance: many
len: 15
j_gene: TRBJ1-2
v_gene: TRBV29-1
d_gene: TRBD1
CDR3aa: CSVVLGQGPNYGYTF
CDR3nt: TGCAGCGTTGTGTTGGGACAGGGACCTAACTATGGCTACACCTTC

abundance: many
len: 19
j_gene: TRBJ1-2
v_gene: TRBV5-1
d_gene: TRBD1
CDR3aa: CASSPGLSVAPGTAYGYTF
CDR3nt: TGCGCCAGCAGCCCAGGTCTGTCGGTCGCCCCCGGGACAGCCTATGGCTACACCTTC

abundance: many
len: 15
j_gene: TRBJ1-2
v_gene: TRBV6-1
d_gene: TRBD1
CDR3aa: CASSEVPDRDYGYTF
CDR3nt: TGTGCCAGCAGTGAAGTCCCTGACAGGGACTATGGCTACACCTTC

abundance: many
len: 13
j_gene: TRBJ2-1
v_gene: TRBV10-2
d_gene: TRBD2
CDR3aa: CASSEQRETEQFF
CDR3nt: TGCGCCAGCAGTGAGCAGCGGGAGACTGAGCAGTTCTTC

abundance: many
len: 14
j_gene: TRBJ1-2
v_gene: TRBV12-3/TRBV12-4
d_gene: -
CDR3aa: CASSFRGVLQGYTF
CDR3nt: TGTGCCAGCAGTTTTCGGGGTGTCCTTCAGGGCTACACCTTC